A single TCR beta chain is shown here with its context. Its antigen is not known. As for time point: persistent/refractory GD, antithyroid drugs over 5 years with positive TRAb. Preparation of the TCR library used RNA extracted from PBMCs. Germline V gene sequence: CDR1 SEHNR, CDR2 FQNEAQ (reference sequence). CDR3 length equals 15 residues. J was trimmed by 1 base and V by 4 bases; bases with no gene match: 7. These data originate in a study of regulatory T cells in long-lasting Graves disease. Whole-study findings and limits: Graves' patients with persistent disease showed TCR diversity lower than patients newly diagnosed. Clonotypes that were public and shared totalled 2,741 in persistent patients versus approximately 970 in new patients.

TCR beta libraries were built with iRepertoire HTBI primers and Arm-PCR of CDR3 regions. TCRdb re-called the multiplex PCR reads through MiXCR, storing one row per CDR3 protein. This sample has 390,000 or so distinct CDR3 sequences, with roughly 20% found just once. The genes are TRBV7-9 and TRBJ2-7; 7 bases agree with TRBD1. The sequence came from a woman in her thirties or forties with Graves disease. The specimen comprised peripheral blood mononuclear cells (PBMCs), sampled when the disease was refractory, from a patient treated with antithyroid drugs. The CDR3 loop is CASSWTGTASYEQYF. In nucleotides, the CDR3 is TGTGCCAGCAGCTGGACCGGGACAGCGTCCTACGAGCAGTACTTC.